This entry features one TCR beta chain sequence. The sample originates from a study of CD8 T cells in Susac syndrome. Trimming shortened V by 6 bases and J by 2 bases, and 11 bases separated the two germline ends. The CDR3 has 13 amino acids. RNA totalling roughly 0.45 to 1 ug underwent reverse transcription with random hexamers. TCRdb reprocessed the immunoSEQ multiplex PCR reads via MiXCR and lists one record per CDR3 protein. The repertoire holds 150,000 to 200,000 distinct CDR3 sequences, with 85% to 95% as singletons. The specimen was CD4+ T cells from PBMCs. The TCR originated in a human donor in good health. V usage is TRBV12-3 or TRBV12-4 and J usage is TRBJ2-7; perhaps TRBD1 as D (6 bases). The CDR3 coding sequence is TGTGCCAGCAGCCTGGACAGTACCTACGAGCAGTACTTC. Its translation: CASSLDSTYEQYF.